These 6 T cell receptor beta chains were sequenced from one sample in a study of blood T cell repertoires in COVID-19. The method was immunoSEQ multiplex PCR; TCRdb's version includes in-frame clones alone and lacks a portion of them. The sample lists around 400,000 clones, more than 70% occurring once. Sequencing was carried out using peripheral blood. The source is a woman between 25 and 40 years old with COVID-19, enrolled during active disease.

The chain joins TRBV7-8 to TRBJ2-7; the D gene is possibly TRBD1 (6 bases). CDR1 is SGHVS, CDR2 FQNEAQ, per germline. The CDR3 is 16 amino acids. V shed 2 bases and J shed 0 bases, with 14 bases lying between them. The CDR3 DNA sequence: TGTGCCAGCAGCTTACGACACGGACAGTACTCCTACGAGCAGTACTTC. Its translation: CASSLRHGQYSYEQYF.

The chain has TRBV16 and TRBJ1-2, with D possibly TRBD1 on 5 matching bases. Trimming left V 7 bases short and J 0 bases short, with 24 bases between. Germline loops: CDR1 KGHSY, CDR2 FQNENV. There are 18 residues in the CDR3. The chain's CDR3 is CASTTTEGRAYTNYGYTF. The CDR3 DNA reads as TGTGCCAGCACCACAACGGAGGGCAGGGCCTATACTAACTATGGCTACACCTTC.

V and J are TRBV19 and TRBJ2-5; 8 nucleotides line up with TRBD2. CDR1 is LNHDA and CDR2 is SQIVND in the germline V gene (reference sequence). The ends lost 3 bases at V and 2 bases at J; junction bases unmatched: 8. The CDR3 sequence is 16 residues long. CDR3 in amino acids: CASSILASGYQETQYF. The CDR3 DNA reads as TGTGCCAGTAGTATTTTGGCTAGCGGGTATCAAGAGACCCAGTACTTC.

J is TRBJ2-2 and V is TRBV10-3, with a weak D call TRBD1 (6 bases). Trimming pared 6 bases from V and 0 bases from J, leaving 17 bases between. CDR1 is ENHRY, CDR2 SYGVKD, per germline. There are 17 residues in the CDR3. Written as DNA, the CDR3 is TGTGCCATCAGCGTCGGGCAGGGGACCTCGAACACCGGGGAGCTGTTTTTT. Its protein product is CAISVGQGTSNTGELFF.

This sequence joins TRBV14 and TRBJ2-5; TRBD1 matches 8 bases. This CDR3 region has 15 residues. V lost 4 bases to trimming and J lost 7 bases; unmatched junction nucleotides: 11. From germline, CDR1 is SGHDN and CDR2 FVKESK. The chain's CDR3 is CASSPTGTGFGTQYF. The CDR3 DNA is TGTGCCAGCAGCCCTACAGGGACAGGCTTTGGGACCCAGTACTTC.

The CDR3, as DNA: TGTGCCAGCAGCTCCCACGGGCTAGCGGTCACCGGGGAGCTGTTTTTT. Protein product: CASSSHGLAVTGELFF. The genes are TRBV11-2 and TRBJ2-2, with TRBD2 matching over 7 bases. The CDR3 is made up of 16 amino acids. Trimming cost V 4 bases and J 4 bases; bases outside gene matches: 9. Germline CDR1 is SGHAT and CDR2 is FQNNGV.